This T cell receptor beta chain derives from a study of CD8 T cells in ankylosing spondylitis. This clonotype was counted ten times or more. Antigen specificity is unknown. Study conclusions and caveats: Previous work reported some of these motif variants in the synovial fluid and blood of reactive arthritis. A motif of 8 or 9 highly homologous TCR beta variants was seen as apparently characteristic of ankylosing spondylitis blood. With a CD8+ phenotype, disease-linked clones were relatively rare in peripheral blood.

The CDR3 runs to 14 residues. Looked up from germline, CDR1 is DFQATT and CDR2 is SNEGSKA (reference sequence). V gave up 5 bases and J gave up 8 bases; unmatched junction bases: 8. Using quantitative 5'-RACE with molecular barcodes, the authors made TCR beta libraries. TCRdb redid the calling of the 5' RACE reads with MiXCR, one entry per CDR3 protein. The sample contains 150,000 or so distinct CDR3 sequences, around 10% of which appear only once. The chain links TRBV20-1 to TRBJ1-6; 8 nucleotides agree with TRBD1. This clonotype was obtained from a male donor with ankylosing spondylitis or in good health (not recorded which). Sequenced: blood, either unsorted or a sorted T cell fraction (not recorded which). The CDR3 DNA reads TGCAGTGCTTCCTATCAGGGGGCGGATTCACCCCTCCACTTT. Residues: CSASYQGADSPLHF.